Listed below are T cell receptor beta chains from one sample, sequenced in a study of blood T cells in healthy people across ages. Using its own MiXCR run on the 5' RACE reads, TCRdb lists one record per CDR3 protein. Here the sample spans approximately 490,000 distinct CDR3 sequences, less than 25% being singletons. The data were also submitted as part of a second study, on T cells of mothers and their children.

Specimen: blood. The receptors derive from a boy younger than 18 in good health. CDR3s include the opening cysteine and the closing phenylalanine or tryptophan. The D gene is left open where the match is weak. Clone size is not always given. Where it is, it says once, few, many or a class for expanded clones.

TRBJ2-3	TRBV6-4	-	-	CASSDGGGETDTQYF	TGTGCCAGCAGTGACGGAGGGGGGGAAACAGATACGCAGTATTTT
TRBJ1-6	TRBV9	TRBD1	-	CASSERTGVAPLHF	TGTGCCAGCAGCGAACGAACAGGGGTCGCACCCCTCCACTTT
TRBJ2-2	TRBV6-5	-	few	CASSYETLSPNTGELFF	TGTGCCAGCAGTTACGAGACCTTATCCCCGAACACCGGGGAGCTGTTTTTT
TRBJ1-1	TRBV24-1	-	-	CATSDGGTEAFF	TGTGCCACCAGTGATGGGGGTACTGAAGCTTTCTTT
TRBJ2-7	TRBV28	-	few	CASSLQGMSSYEQYF	TGTGCCAGCAGTTTACAGGGTATGAGCTCCTACGAGCAGTACTTC
TRBJ1-1	TRBV24-1	-	-	CATSDGHTEAFF	TGTGCCACCAGTGATGGACACACTGAAGCTTTCTTT
TRBJ2-1	TRBV6-2/TRBV6-3	-	many	CASTQGRDYNEQFF	TGTGCCAGCACACAGGGCAGAGACTACAATGAGCAGTTCTTC
TRBJ2-7	TRBV29-1	-	-	CSVAQGIYKQYF	TGCAGCGTTGCACAGGGAATCTACAAGCAGTACTTC
TRBJ2-7	TRBV11-2	-	-	CASRIASSREQYF	TGTGCCAGCAGGATCGCTAGTTCTCGCGAGCAGTACTTC
TRBJ1-2	TRBV12-3/TRBV12-4	TRBD1	few	CASSVDRGVGYTF	TGTGCCAGCAGTGTAGACAGGGGGGTTGGCTACACCTTC
TRBJ1-1	TRBV5-6	TRBD1	-	CASSTLTGLDTEAFF	TGTGCCAGCAGCACATTGACAGGGTTGGACACTGAAGCTTTCTTT
TRBJ2-5	TRBV18	-	-	CASTIGNGQTQYF	TGTGCCAGCACCATCGGGAATGGACAGACCCAGTACTTC
TRBJ2-5	TRBV4-1	-	few	CASSQKQPVETQYF	TGCGCCAGCAGCCAAAAACAGCCTGTGGAGACCCAGTACTTC
TRBJ1-1	TRBV29-1	-	-	CSVELLGEAFF	TGCAGCGTTGAGCTCCTCGGTGAAGCTTTCTTT
TRBJ2-7	TRBV7-9	TRBD2	-	CASSLVASGGNEQYF	TGTGCCAGCAGCTTAGTCGCTAGCGGGGGGAACGAGCAGTACTTC
TRBJ2-3	TRBV28	TRBD1	-	CASSLPSTGGKDTQYF	TGTGCCAGCAGTTTACCCTCGACAGGGGGTAAAGATACGCAGTATTTT
TRBJ2-1	TRBV30	-	few	CAWRVALAPYNEQFF	TGTGCCTGGAGAGTAGCTCTAGCCCCCTACAATGAGCAGTTCTTC
TRBJ2-1	TRBV6-1	TRBD1	few	CASSAWTGGHNNEQFF	TGTGCCAGCAGTGCTTGGACAGGGGGGCACAACAATGAGCAGTTCTTC
TRBJ1-4	TRBV3-1	-	once	CASSPGTSNGEKLLF	TGTGCCAGCAGTCCCGGGACGTCGAATGGTGAAAAACTGCTTTTT
TRBJ2-7	TRBV4-1	TRBD2	-	CASSQNSGGVYEQYF	TGCGCCAGCAGCCAGAATAGCGGGGGGGTCTACGAGCAGTACTTC
TRBJ1-6	TRBV5-1	TRBD1	-	CASSWDSGRSPLHF	TGCGCCAGCAGCTGGGACAGCGGACGATCACCCCTCCACTTT
TRBJ2-7	TRBV20-1	-	few	CSARDHPGLNYEQYF	TGCAGTGCTAGAGATCACCCGGGACTGAACTACGAGCAGTACTTC
TRBJ2-7	TRBV12-3/TRBV12-4	-	-	CASSFEQADYEQYF	TGTGCCAGCAGTTTTGAACAGGCCGACTACGAGCAGTACTTC
TRBJ2-1	TRBV7-9	TRBD1	-	CASSLGQGPSNEQFF	TGTGCCAGCAGCCTCGGACAGGGGCCCTCCAATGAGCAGTTCTTC
TRBJ2-5	TRBV4-3	-	-	CASSHGGKYLQETQYF	TGCGCCAGCAGCCACGGGGGAAAATACCTTCAGGAGACCCAGTACTTC
TRBJ2-5	TRBV27	-	-	CASRRVLRWETQYF	TGTGCCAGCAGGCGTGTTTTGAGATGGGAGACCCAGTACTTC
TRBJ1-5	TRBV28	-	-	CASSLWLSGNQPQHF	TGTGCCAGCAGTTTGTGGCTTTCGGGCAATCAGCCCCAGCATTTT
TRBJ2-5	TRBV14	TRBD2	-	CASSPGTSGRIREFF	TGTGCCAGCAGCCCGGGGACTAGCGGGAGGATAAGGGAGTTCTTC
TRBJ2-1	TRBV20-1	TRBD2	-	CSANAGLAGKNNEQFF	TGCAGTGCCAACGCGGGACTAGCGGGTAAAAACAATGAGCAGTTCTTC
TRBJ2-5	TRBV4-2	TRBD2	many	CASSPTAGGAGETQYF	TGTGCCAGCAGCCCCACAGCGGGAGGGGCCGGAGAGACCCAGTACTTC
TRBJ1-1	TRBV12-3/TRBV12-4	-	-	CASRRGSSDTEAFF	TGTGCCAGCAGGAGAGGGTCGTCGGACACTGAAGCTTTCTTT
TRBJ2-1	TRBV5-1	TRBD1	once	CASSLDPGGNEQFF	TGCGCCAGCAGCTTGGATCCAGGGGGCAATGAGCAGTTCTTC
TRBJ2-1	TRBV27	-	-	CASSLRGTNYNEQFF	TGTGCCAGCAGTTTAAGGGGGACCAATTACAATGAGCAGTTCTTC
TRBJ2-7	TRBV20-1	-	-	CSARSGIEQYF	TGCAGTGCTAGAAGCGGTATCGAGCAGTACTTC